The 18 T cell receptor beta chains below come from one sample, sequenced in a study of cytomegalovirus exposure and HLA in healthy donors. Vbeta (60) and Jbeta (13) primers were used in the PCR. The method was immunoSEQ multiplex PCR; TCRdb's version includes in-frame clones alone and lacks a portion of them. The profile shows over 250,000 clones, roughly 70% of them singletons. Material for sequencing was PBMCs. The receptor set was obtained from a female donor in good health and CMV-seronegative.

The chain carries TRBV5-6 and TRBJ2-1; 9 positions match TRBD1. Trimming at V came to 2 bases and at J to 4 bases, leaving 4 bases not matched to a gene. CDR1 is SGHDT and CDR2 is YYEEEE in the germline V gene. The CDR3 is 15 amino acids. CDR3 in amino acids: CASSFRDRDYNEQFF. CDR3 nucleotides: TGTGCCAGCAGCTTCCGGGACAGGGATTACAATGAGCAGTTCTTC.

The V and J genes are TRBV6-5 and TRBJ2-3; maybe TRBD2 (7 bases). Germline V CDR1 and CDR2: MNHEY, SVGAGI. The V gene lost 8 bases and the J gene lost 4 bases, with 16 bases spanning the gap. This CDR3 has 14 amino acids. This CDR3 reads CASPRGGSPDTQYF. In DNA form, the CDR3 reads TGTGCCAGCCCACGCGGGGGCAGCCCAGATACGCAGTATTTT.

This rearrangement joins TRBV11-3 to TRBJ1-1; D is uncertain. Germline V gene lookup returns CDR1 SGHNT and CDR2 YENEEA. The CDR3 runs 13 residues. V lost 3 bases and J 1 base, leaving 6 bases between the germline ends. DNA of the CDR3: TGTGCCAGCAGCTTCTCGGGGAACACTGAAGCTTTCTTT. Translating it yields CASSFSGNTEAFF.

The gene calls are TRBV11-2 and TRBJ2-3, with D unresolved. CDR1 and CDR2 from the germline V gene are SGHAT and FQNNGV. Deletions cut 1 base from V and 0 bases from J, with 11 bases between. This CDR3 contains 16 residues. CDR3 bases: TGTGCCAGCAGCTTAGGGCGGTCCACTAGCACAGATACGCAGTATTTT. It codes for CASSLGRSTSTDTQYF.

The chain employs TRBV28 and TRBJ2-1, with D tentatively TRBD1 (5 bases). Trimming cost V 5 bases and J 4 bases, with 9 bases left between them. This CDR3 has 13 residues. From germline, CDR1 is MDHEN and CDR2 SYDVKM. CDR3 loop: CASSPQVYNEQFF. Here the CDR3 DNA reads TGTGCCAGCAGTCCACAGGTGTACAATGAGCAGTTCTTC.

The V and J genes are TRBV5-1 and TRBJ1-6, with 8 bases identical to TRBD1. With 5 bases clipped from V and 3 bases from J, the junction kept 4 bases outside the gene matches. Per the germline V gene, CDR1 is SGHRS and CDR2 is YFSETQ. The CDR3 totals 15 residues. CDR3 amino acids: CASRSGQVYNSPLHF. The CDR3 bases are TGCGCCAGCAGATCGGGACAGGTCTATAATTCACCCCTCCACTTT.

V usage is TRBV4-1 and J usage is TRBJ2-7; D is ambiguous. CDR1 is MGHRA and CDR2 is YSYEKL in the germline V gene. This CDR3 region has 15 residues. Between the trimmed V and J ends, which lost 0 bases and 4 bases, there was a span of 13 bases. CDR3 sequence: CASSQETTPRYEQYF. The CDR3 bases are TGCGCCAGCAGCCAAGAAACAACCCCCAGATACGAGCAGTACTTC.

This chain uses TRBV19 with TRBJ1-1; D unresolved. The CDR3 consists of 12 residues. Germline V gene data show CDR1 as LNHDA and CDR2 as SQIVND (reference sequence). V was cut by 3 bases and J by 4 bases, with 6 bases left in between. CDR3 sequence reads: CASSIGSTEAFF. Here the CDR3 DNA reads TGTGCCAGTAGTATTGGCAGCACTGAAGCTTTCTTT. Full variable domain (remainder filled in from reference TRBV19 and TRBJ1-1): DGGITQSPKYLFRKEGQNVTLSCEQNLNHDAMYWYRQDPGQGLRLIYYSQIVNDFQKGDIAEGYSVSREKKESFPLTVTSAQKNPTAFYLCASSIGSTEAFFGQGTRLTVV.

V gene TRBV28 combines with J gene TRBJ2-7; 7 bases match TRBD2. V lost 6 bases, J lost 1 base, and 6 bases stayed unmatched. Germline-derived CDR1 and CDR2 are MDHEN and SYDVKM. The CDR3 length is 14 residues. CDR3 loop: CASRVGLGSYEQYF. CDR3 DNA: TGTGCCAGCAGGGTCGGACTAGGTTCCTACGAGCAGTACTTC.

V and J are TRBV6-1 and TRBJ1-2, with D perhaps TRBD1 (5 bases). Germline V CDR1 and CDR2: MNHNS, SASEGT. The CDR3 spans 12 residues. The V end lost 6 bases, the J end lost 3 bases, and 8 bases lay between the germline ends. CDR3: CASRMTDYGYTF. The CDR3 coding sequence is TGTGCCAGCAGGATGACAGACTATGGCTACACCTTC.

The rearrangement links TRBV2 to TRBJ2-1; 10 positions agree with TRBD2. From germline, CDR1 is SNHLY and CDR2 FYNNEI. This CDR3 is built from 17 residues. V lost 6 bases and J lost 6; bases outside the gene matches: 14. DNA for the CDR3: TGTGCCAGCAGGGGACTAAGGCTAGCGGGGGACCCCAATGAGCAGTTCTTC. This codes for CASRGLRLAGDPNEQFF.

The rearrangement uses TRBV5-1 and TRBJ1-1; 7 bases match TRBD1. CDR1 is SGHRS and CDR2 is YFSETQ in the germline V gene. The CDR3 is 15 amino acids. Unmatched junction bases numbered 8, after V lost 2 bases and J lost 4 bases. CDR3 DNA sequence: TGCGCCAGCAGCTTCACGACAGGGCGAATCACTGAAGCTTTCTTT. Amino acid sequence: CASSFTTGRITEAFF.

The V gene is TRBV7-8, the J gene TRBJ1-1; D uncertain. V shed 5 bases and J shed 3 bases, with 16 bases lying between them. This CDR3 region has 15 residues. From germline, CDR1 is SGHVS and CDR2 FQNEAQ. CDR3 in DNA: TGTGCCAGCAGCCGGACCCGGGGTGGGGACACTGAAGCTTTCTTT. Its translation: CASSRTRGGDTEAFF.

This chain joins TRBV5-1 and TRBJ2-7; 11 bases map to TRBD2. This CDR3 region has 15 residues. Germline V gives CDR1 SGHRS, CDR2 YFSETQ. V shed 3 bases and J 3 bases; nucleotides not matched to a gene: 5. In nucleotides, the CDR3 is TGCGCCAGCAGCTCACGACTAGCGGGAAGCTACGAGCAGTACTTC. Translated, it gives CASSSRLAGSYEQYF.

This chain joins TRBV6-1 and TRBJ1-1; tentatively, D is TRBD1 (5 bases). The germline gives CDR1 MNHNS, CDR2 SASEGT. The CDR3 spans 11 residues. V was trimmed by 5 bases and J by 11 bases, leaving 12 bases between them. The CDR3 is CASSSQGTAFF. In DNA form, the CDR3 reads TGTGCCAGCAGTTCCCAGGGTACGGCTTTCTTT.

In its sample, this clone was seen a few times. V usage is TRBV5-1 and J usage is TRBJ2-3; D is possibly TRBD2 (7 bases). V lost 3 bases, J lost 3 bases, and 11 bases lay in between. This CDR3 is 14 amino acids long. Germline CDR1 and CDR2: SGHRS and YFSETQ. CDR3 loop: CASSSRGGTDTQYF. The CDR3 DNA reads TGCGCCAGCAGCTCAAGGGGGGGGACAGATACGCAGTATTTT.

This clone was seen only a few times. The V gene is TRBV11-3, the J gene TRBJ2-7, with D maybe TRBD1 (6 bases). V dropped 5 bases and J dropped 4 bases, with 15 bases sitting between them. This CDR3 contains 14 residues. Germline CDR1 is SGHNT and CDR2 is YENEEA. The CDR3 coding sequence is TGTGCCAGCAGCCCAGGGACATTGGGTTACGAGCAGTACTTC. Encoded protein: CASSPGTLGYEQYF. The variable domain in full, completed from reference TRBV11-3 and TRBJ2-7, reads EAGVVQSPRYKIIEKKQPVAFWCNPISGHNTLYWYLQNLGQGPELLIRYENEEAVDDSQLPKDRFSAERLKGVDSTLKIQPAELGDSAVYLCASSPGTLGYEQYFGPGTRLTVT.

As for this clone: In the same sample, other DNA sequences code for this CDR3. This rearrangement joins TRBV27 to TRBJ2-3; 7 bases are a match to TRBD2. The length of the CDR3 is 14 residues. CDR1 is MNHEY, CDR2 SMNVEV, per germline (reference sequence). The V segment lost 3 bases and the J segment 1 base; nucleotides outside the gene matches: 1. CDR3 amino acids: CASSFLAGTDTQYF. The CDR3 DNA sequence: TGTGCCAGCAGTTTTCTAGCGGGCACAGATACGCAGTATTTT.